The rows below give T cell receptor beta chains drawn from one sample of a study of control samples from healthy donors and cancer patients. Repertoires were generated with immunoSEQ multiplex PCR, while TCRdb's copy carries only in-frame clones and drops some. The sample has about 80,000 clones; 70% to 90% are singletons. The sample taken for sequencing was blood. These receptors were collected from a woman aged 45 to 65 in good health. CDR3s include the opening cysteine and the closing phenylalanine or tryptophan. D genes are given only for firm matches. A row's size may be missing; if present it is once, few, many or a size class.

size	D	V	J	DNA	CDR3
NA	NA	TRBV30	TRBJ2-2	TGTGCCTGGAGTGCGAATAGCGTCGGGGAGCTGTTTTTT	CAWSANSVGELFF
NA	NA	TRBV5-1	TRBJ1-1	TGCGCCAGCAGCTTGGAGGGGACAATAGCTTTCTTT	CASSLEGTIAFF
NA	TRBD2	TRBV4-2	TRBJ2-3	TGTGCCAGCAGCCAGGACACTAGCGGGGTCTCTAGCACAGATACGCAGTATTTT	CASSQDTSGVSSTDTQYF
NA	NA	TRBV5-1	TRBJ2-5	TGCGCCAGCAGCTTGGGGAACCGGGGAGAGACCCAGTACTTC	CASSLGNRGETQYF
NA	TRBD2	TRBV4-1	TRBJ2-7	TGCGCCAGCAGCCTTAGCGGGGGGTACTACGAGCAGTACTTC	CASSLSGGYYEQYF
NA	NA	TRBV6-2/TRBV6-3	TRBJ2-7	TGTGCCAGCAGCCTCCACAGGGCCCTTAACGAGCAGTACTTC	CASSLHRALNEQYF
NA	TRBD1	TRBV19	TRBJ1-1	TGTGCCAGTAGTATGACAGGGTCAGAAGCTTTCTTT	CASSMTGSEAFF
NA	NA	TRBV30	TRBJ1-5	TGTGCCTGGAGTCAAGGGGGTGATCAGCCCCAGCATTTT	CAWSQGGDQPQHF
NA	TRBD1	TRBV2	TRBJ1-4	TGTGCCAGTGAGGGGGCAGGTGAAAAACTGTTTTTT	CASEGAGEKLFF
NA	NA	TRBV30	TRBJ2-7	TGTGCCTGGAGTGTAGCCAGGGACAACGAGCAGTACTTC	CAWSVARDNEQYF
NA	NA	TRBV5-1	TRBJ1-6	TGCGCCAGCAGCTTGGATGGGGGGTATAATTCACCCCTCCACTTT	CASSLDGGYNSPLHF
NA	TRBD2	TRBV20-1	TRBJ2-1	TGCAGTGCTACCCAGCGGGGTGAGCAGTTCTTC	CSATQRGEQFF
NA	NA	TRBV19	TRBJ1-1	TGTGCCAGTGGGATAAATTCAGGAGGAGCTTTCTTT	CASGINSGGAFF
once	TRBD2	TRBV24-1	TRBJ2-1	TGTGCCACCAGTGATTCCCCACTAGCGGGAGACCACAATGAGCAGTTCTTC	CATSDSPLAGDHNEQFF
NA	NA	TRBV27	TRBJ2-7	TGTGCCAGCAGGGGCCTAGACTACGAGCAGTACTTC	CASRGLDYEQYF
NA	NA	TRBV27	TRBJ1-1	TGTGCCACCTACATTTTCGGAGCTTTCTTT	CATYIFGAFF
NA	NA	TRBV6-6	TRBJ1-3	TGTGCCAGCAGTTACAAAGAGGGATTATATTTT	CASSYKEGLYF
NA	NA	TRBV5-4	TRBJ2-3	TGTGCCAGCAGCGGAGGGGGAGAAAATACAGATACGCAGTATTTT	CASSGGGENTDTQYF
NA	NA	TRBV6-5	TRBJ1-1	TGTGCCAGCAGTAATCTAAGCCCTCTTGGGGCTTTCTTT	CASSNLSPLGAFF
NA	TRBD1	TRBV4-1	TRBJ1-3	TGCGCCAGCAGCCAAGATAATACAGGGGTAGGAAACACCATATATTTT	CASSQDNTGVGNTIYF
NA	NA	TRBV5-4	TRBJ1-1	TGTGCCAGCAGCACCCCCCTTAGGGCAGGGCCAGCTTTCTTT	CASSTPLRAGPAFF
NA	NA	TRBV11-2	TRBJ2-3	TGTGCCAGCAGCCCGGGCGCAGGGGTCACAGATACGCAGTATTTT	CASSPGAGVTDTQYF
few	NA	TRBV6-2/TRBV6-3	TRBJ1-5	TGTGCCAGCAGTAGGGGCAATCAGCCCCAGCATTTT	CASSRGNQPQHF
NA	NA	TRBV9	TRBJ1-1	TGTGCCAGCAGCGTAGGTTTTCTTGTGGGGGGGACTGAAGCTTTCTTT	CASSVGFLVGGTEAFF
NA	NA	TRBV12-5	TRBJ1-6	TGTGCTAGTGGTTTAGACGGTTTTAATTCACCCCTCCACTTT	CASGLDGFNSPLHF
NA	NA	TRBV3-1/TRBV3-2	TRBJ2-7	TGTGCCAGCAGCCTCCAGAGGGGGGGGGAGCAGTACTTC	CASSLQRGGEQYF
NA	TRBD1	TRBV5-4	TRBJ1-5	TGTGCCAGCAGCTTTATAGCTAGTCGGGACAGGGGGATTCGGCAGCCCCAGCATTTT	CASSFIASRDRGIRQPQHF
NA	NA	TRBV2	TRBJ1-4	TGTGCCAGCCGCAGTGGTGGACAGAATGAAAAACTGTTTTTT	CASRSGGQNEKLFF
NA	NA	TRBV12-3/TRBV12-4	TRBJ1-3	TGTGCCAGCAGCCCCTTCTCTGGAAACACCATATATTTT	CASSPFSGNTIYF
few	TRBD2	TRBV7-7	TRBJ2-1	TGTGCCAGCAGCTTAGGGACTAGCGTCCATGAGCAGTTCTTC	CASSLGTSVHEQFF
NA	NA	TRBV28	TRBJ2-3	TGTGCCAGCAGGGAGATTGGGGGTACGCAGTATTTT	CASREIGGTQYF
NA	NA	TRBV12-3/TRBV12-4	TRBJ2-1	TGTGCCAGCAGCTGGTCCTACAATGAGCAGTTCTTC	CASSWSYNEQFF
NA	NA	TRBV5-6	TRBJ2-3	TGTGCCAGCAGCTTAAAGCCAAGCACAGATACGCAGTATTTT	CASSLKPSTDTQYF
once	TRBD1	TRBV12-3/TRBV12-4	TRBJ1-1	TGTGCCAGCAGCCTCGACAGGGGGACTTTCTTT	CASSLDRGTFF
NA	NA	TRBV5-4	TRBJ2-1	TGTGCCAGCAGCTTGGGGTATAACTCCTACAATGAGCAGTTCTTC	CASSLGYNSYNEQFF
NA	NA	TRBV9	TRBJ2-6	TGTGCCAGCAGCGTAAGCTCCCGTGGGGGGTCTAGCTCTGGGGCCAACGTCCTGACTTTC	CASSVSSRGGSSSGANVLTF
NA	NA	TRBV5-1	TRBJ2-5	TGCGCCAGCAGCTTCCGCGGGGACGGAGCTGCGGAGACCCAGTACTTC	CASSFRGDGAAETQYF
NA	NA	TRBV18	TRBJ2-2	TGTGCCAGCTCGCCCAGTAGGATGGACACCGGGGAGCTGTTTTTT	CASSPSRMDTGELFF
NA	TRBD1	TRBV6-5	TRBJ2-6	TGTGCCAGCAGGACAGGGCTGGGGGGGGCCAACGTCCTGACTTTC	CASRTGLGGANVLTF
NA	TRBD1	TRBV30	TRBJ2-2	TGTGCCTGGAGGACCAGGGGGCCTGGGGGGGAGCTGTTTTTT	CAWRTRGPGGELFF
NA	NA	TRBV2	TRBJ1-5	TGTGCCAGCAGTGTTAATGTTTATCAGGGATTAAATCAGCCCCAGCATTTT	CASSVNVYQGLNQPQHF
few	NA	TRBV2	TRBJ1-1	TGTGCCAGCAGACCTTACATGAACACTGAAGCTTTCTTT	CASRPYMNTEAFF
NA	TRBD1	TRBV19	TRBJ1-3	TGTGCCAGTAGTATCGGACAGGGCAACACCATATATTTT	CASSIGQGNTIYF
NA	NA	TRBV7-8	TRBJ1-2	TGTGCCAGCAGCACCCGATCTCGGGTGGACACTAACTATGGCTACACCTTC	CASSTRSRVDTNYGYTF
NA	NA	TRBV2	TRBJ2-7	TGTGCCAGCAGTGAAGATTCAGGCAGTGCCGAGCAGTACTTC	CASSEDSGSAEQYF
once	TRBD1	TRBV18	TRBJ2-3	TGTGCCAGCTCACCTCGGACAGGCTCCCGCACAGATACGCAGTATTTT	CASSPRTGSRTDTQYF
NA	NA	TRBV6-5	TRBJ2-7	TGTGCCAGCAGTCAAAGGGCAGGGGTGTACGAGCAGTACTTC	CASSQRAGVYEQYF
once	TRBD2	TRBV3-1/TRBV3-2	TRBJ2-1	TGTGCCAGCAGCCAAGCGGGGGGGACCTACAATGAGCAGTTCTTC	CASSQAGGTYNEQFF
once	NA	TRBV5-8	TRBJ2-5	TGTGCCAGCAAGATGTTAGAGACCCAGTACTTC	CASKMLETQYF
NA	NA	TRBV20-1	TRBJ1-1	TGCAGTGCTAGTAAAGATTACACTGAAGCTTTCTTT	CSASKDYTEAFF
NA	NA	TRBV6-6	TRBJ1-1	TGTGCCAGCACGGACAGGAACACTGAAGCTTTCTTT	CASTDRNTEAFF
NA	NA	TRBV5-6	TRBJ1-3	TGTGCCAGCAGGGAGGCTGGACAGCTCTCTGGAAACACCATATATTTT	CASREAGQLSGNTIYF
NA	NA	TRBV7-9	TRBJ1-5	TGTGCCAGCAGCTTAGGAGGGGGGGGAAATCAGCCCCAGCATTTT	CASSLGGGGNQPQHF
NA	NA	TRBV29-1	TRBJ1-3	TGCAGCGTTGATTCAGGGCTTGGAAACACCATATATTTT	CSVDSGLGNTIYF